The 30 T cell receptor beta chains below all came from one sample that was sequenced in a study of T cells in Graves' hyperthyroidism and ophthalmopathy. The source material, RNA transcripts, was used to amplify TCR beta CDR3 regions. The primer set for the first-round RT-PCR of the TCR CDR3 was HTBI. Each CDR3 protein gets one entry after TCRdb re-called the multiplex PCR reads with MiXCR. The sample holds roughly 750,000 distinct CDR3 sequences, about a sixth seen once. The source material was blood. The receptor set was obtained from a young man with Graves' hyperthyroidism.

This clonotype was detected ten times or more. The chain has TRBV28 and TRBJ1-4, with D perhaps TRBD1 (5 bases). The germline V and J ends were trimmed by 6 bases and 8 bases, with 10 bases remaining between them. The V gene's germline CDR1 is MDHEN and CDR2 SYDVKM. CDR3 size: 12 residues. The CDR3: CASRNEGEKLFF. In DNA, the CDR3 is TGTGCCAGCAGAAACGAGGGGGAAAAACTGTTTTTT.

The genes are TRBV9 and TRBJ2-7, with 8 nucleotides matching TRBD2. CDR3 size: 15 residues. Germline CDR1 and CDR2: SGDLS and YYNGEE. Trimming took 5 bases from V and 3 from J; bases not matched to a gene: 10. The CDR3 protein is CASSAGTSGFYEQYF. CDR3 nucleotides: TGTGCCAGCAGTGCAGGAACTAGCGGATTCTACGAGCAGTACTTC.

This clonotype turned up a few times. This rearrangement joins TRBV30 to TRBJ2-7; the D is unclear. The CDR3 is 14 residues long. Trimming stripped 2 bases from V and 3 bases from J, with 14 bases between. CDR1 and CDR2 from the germline V gene are GTSNPN and SVGIG (reference sequence). CDR3 protein: CAWSRGAIFYEQYF. CDR3 DNA sequence: TGTGCCTGGAGTAGAGGTGCGATTTTCTACGAGCAGTACTTC.

V and J are TRBV14 and TRBJ2-7; weak D call: TRBD2 (6 bases). The V end was cut by 1 base, the J end by 6 bases, with 16 bases between. This CDR3 comprises 15 residues. Germline-derived CDR1 and CDR2 are SGHDN and FVKESK. CDR3: CASSQVRLGGFEQYF. The CDR3 nucleotides are TGTGCCAGCAGCCAAGTTAGATTAGGAGGGTTCGAGCAGTACTTC.

The rearrangement joins TRBV15 to TRBJ1-5, with a weak D call TRBD1 (5 bases). There are 14 residues in the CDR3. V lost 5 bases, J lost 7 bases, and 15 bases lay in between. The V gene's germline CDR1 is LNHNV and CDR2 YYDKDF (reference sequence). CDR3 residues: CATSGGDEGQPQHF. CDR3 DNA sequence: TGTGCCACCAGCGGAGGGGATGAGGGCCAGCCCCAGCATTTT.

The chain has TRBV7-9 and TRBJ2-1, with 14 bases identical to TRBD2. Germline lookup yields CDR1 SEHNR and CDR2 FQNEAQ (reference sequence). The V gene end was trimmed by 5 bases and the J gene end by 10 bases; junction bases not matched to a gene: 10. The CDR3 sequence is 16 residues long. The CDR3 DNA follows: TGTGCCAGCAGCCCTGCGGGACTAGCGGGAGTAAGCGAGCAGTTCTTC. Encoded protein: CASSPAGLAGVSEQFF.

This clonotype was picked up one time. Just one base apart from a much larger clone, this may be a read error. This sequence joins TRBV20-1 and TRBJ1-2; D unresolved. Germline V lookup: CDR1 DFQATT, CDR2 SNEGSKA (reference sequence). V was trimmed by 0 bases and J by 4 bases, leaving 6 bases between them. The CDR3 contains 12 residues. In DNA form, the CDR3 reads TGCAGTGCTAGAGAGACATCCTATGGCTACACCTTC. Translating gives CSARETSYGYTF.

This clonotype has at least ten counts. One junction end disagrees with the germline gene, perhaps due to a read error. The chain recombines TRBV12-3 or TRBV12-4 with TRBJ2-7, with D hard to call. The CDR3 has 12 amino acids. The CDR3 loop reads CASSLRPYAQYF. As DNA, the CDR3 is TGTGCCAGCAGTTTACGTCCCTACGCGCAGTACTTC.

There are many counts of this clonotype. This chain joins TRBV7-3 and TRBJ2-3; tentative D call: TRBD1 (5 bases). The CDR3 is 14 residues long. The ends were cut back, 0 bases at V and 6 bases at J, with 10 bases in the middle. Germline V gene sequence: CDR1 SGHTA, CDR2 FQGTGA. The CDR3 DNA reads as TGTGCCAGCAGCTTAACAACAGGTCACGATACGCAGTATTTT. This codes for CASSLTTGHDTQYF.

This clonotype came up a few times. The chain couples TRBV19 to TRBJ2-5, with D possibly matching TRBD1 (5 bases). Between the trimmed V and J ends, which lost 5 bases and 4 bases, there was a span of 17 bases. Germline CDR1 is LNHDA and CDR2 is SQIVND (reference sequence). The CDR3 contains 15 residues. CDR3 sequence: CASSYGLQGRETQYF. The CDR3 region has the DNA TGTGCCAGTAGTTACGGCCTGCAGGGCCGAGAGACCCAGTACTTC.

CDR3 loop: CATSDPIAGGAETQYF. In DNA, the CDR3 is TGTGCCACCAGTGACCCGATAGCGGGAGGGGCGGAGACCCAGTACTTC. The chain is built from TRBV24-1 and TRBJ2-5; TRBD2 matches at 11 bases. Germline loops: CDR1 KGHDR, CDR2 SFDVKD. J lost 5 bases, V lost 4 bases, and 8 bases had no gene match. This CDR3 comprises 16 residues.

This clonotype came up many times. This rearrangement joins TRBV7-9 to TRBJ2-2, with D hard to call. Germline values: CDR1 SEHNR, CDR2 FQNEAQ (reference sequence). The CDR3 extends over 13 amino acids. V lost 1 base, J lost 6 bases, and 6 bases lay in between. The CDR3 bases are TGTGCCAGCAGCTTAGTTGGCGCCGGGGAGCTGTTTTTT. Protein sequence: CASSLVGAGELFF.

Turning to this clonotype: The CDR3 ends on some other residue instead of the conserved phenylalanine or tryptophan, so this is likely a read error. This rearrangement joins TRBV27 to TRBJ2-4; D is undetermined. Trimming stripped 8 bases from V and 0 bases from J, with 14 bases between. The germline CDR1 and CDR2 sequences are MNHEY and SMNVEV (reference sequence). This CDR3 contains 15 residues. CDR3 loop: CASSTGVLAKNIQYS. Written as DNA, the CDR3 is TGTGCCAGCTCCACTGGTGTGCTAGCCAAAAACATTCAGTACTCC.

J is TRBJ2-6 and V is TRBV3-1; the match to TRBD1 covers 9 bases. The CDR3 length is 15 residues. The V segment lost 5 bases and the J segment 4 bases; nucleotides outside the gene matches: 3. Germline values: CDR1 LGHDT, CDR2 YNNKEL (reference sequence). The CDR3 loop reads CASSYRGLGANVLTF. Written as DNA, the CDR3 is TGTGCCAGCAGCTACAGGGGGCTAGGGGCCAACGTCCTGACTTTC.

This clonotype was recorded many times. The chain carries TRBV28 and TRBJ2-1, with D unresolved. CDR1 MDHEN and CDR2 SYDVKM come from the germline V gene. Trimming took 1 base from V and 5 from J, leaving 3 bases between them. CDR3 length: 12 amino acids. CDR3 loop: CASSLSDNEQFF. For the CDR3, the DNA is TGTGCCAGCAGTTTATCCGACAATGAGCAGTTCTTC.

This chain joins TRBV9 and TRBJ1-2, with TRBD1 matching 7 bases. Trimming removed 0 bases from V and 4 bases from J; junction bases left unmatched: 9. Germline loops: CDR1 SGDLS, CDR2 YYNGEE. The length of the CDR3 is 16 residues. CDR3 bases: TGTGCCAGCAGCGTAGCCGGGACAGTCCCTAGCTATGGCTACACCTTC. It codes for CASSVAGTVPSYGYTF.

In its sample, this clonotype was seen a few times. CDR3 DNA: TGTGCCAGCAGAGAGGGAGGCAATGAGCAGTTCTTC. Translating gives CASREGGNEQFF. V and J are TRBV27 and TRBJ2-1; D is possibly TRBD2 (6 bases). Germline CDR1 and CDR2: MNHEY and SMNVEV (reference sequence). Trimming took 6 bases from V and 6 from J, leaving 9 bases between them. The CDR3 is 12 residues long.

This chain joins TRBV9 and TRBJ2-7; D uncertain. Germline assignment: CDR1 SGDLS and CDR2 YYNGEE. The CDR3 contains 15 residues. V was shortened by 4 bases and J by 2 bases, with 16 bases between the two germline ends. CDR3 bases: TGTGCCAGCAGCTTTCAACCCCAGGCCCCCTACGAGCAGTACTTC. The encoded protein is CASSFQPQAPYEQYF.

The rearrangement uses TRBV10-2 and TRBJ1-2; TRBD1 aligns across 7 bases. CDR3 size: 16 residues. In germline, CDR1 is WSHSY, CDR2 SAAADI. V dropped 2 bases and J dropped 1; count of bases not matched to a gene: 7. The CDR3 region is CASSEPGDRDNYGYTF. In DNA, the CDR3 is TGCGCCAGCAGTGAGCCGGGGGACAGAGATAACTATGGCTACACCTTC.

The chain links TRBV3-1 to TRBJ2-3, with 8 bases lining up with TRBD2. Germline CDR1 LGHDT, CDR2 YNNKEL (reference sequence). J was trimmed by 6 bases and V by 2 bases; bases with no gene match: 4. CDR3 size: 14 residues. The CDR3 reads CASSQRTGGDTQYF. CDR3 sequence (DNA): TGTGCCAGCAGCCAAAGGACGGGAGGGGATACGCAGTATTTT.

There are many counts of this clonotype. The chain recombines TRBV20-1 with TRBJ1-1, with a tentative D call TRBD1 (6 bases). V lost 0 bases and J lost 9, with 14 bases in between. Germline CDR1 DFQATT, CDR2 SNEGSKA (reference sequence). The CDR3 consists of 13 residues. CDR3 residues: CSARETGTIKAFF. Here the CDR3 DNA reads TGCAGTGCTAGAGAAACAGGGACAATCAAAGCTTTCTTT.

This clonotype appeared a few times. The chain carries TRBV12-3 or TRBV12-4 and TRBJ2-2; tentative D call: TRBD1 (5 bases). V was trimmed by 2 bases and J by 3 bases, leaving 10 bases between them. The CDR3 runs 15 residues. The chain's CDR3 is CASSLSGKDTGELFF. CDR3 sequence (DNA): TGTGCCAGCAGTTTATCAGGGAAGGACACCGGGGAGCTGTTTTTT.

About this clonotype: This may arise from a read error, as a much more abundant clone is one base away. J is TRBJ2-3 and V is TRBV28; no reliable D call. Germline values: CDR1 MDHEN, CDR2 SYDVKM. Between the trimmed V and J ends, which lost 3 bases and 2 bases, there was a span of 6 bases. The CDR3 covers 13 residues. In DNA form, the CDR3 reads TGTGCCAGCAGTTTTACTAACACAGATACGCAGTATTTT. Protein product: CASSFTNTDTQYF.

The rearrangement links TRBV20-1 to TRBJ2-2; D is unclear. The CDR3 runs 13 residues. Trimming removed 8 bases from V and 2 bases from J, with 12 bases in between. The germline V gene has CDR1 DFQATT and CDR2 SNEGSKA (reference sequence). This CDR3 is CSPLAPNTGELFF. CDR3 nucleotide sequence: TGCAGTCCTTTGGCACCAAACACCGGGGAGCTGTTTTTT.

This clonotype turned up a few times. A much larger clone lies a single base off, so this may be a read error. The chain links TRBV30 to TRBJ2-1; 9 bases fit TRBD2. Germline V gene lookup returns CDR1 GTSNPN and CDR2 SVGIG (reference sequence). This CDR3 spans 14 amino acids. The V gene end was trimmed by 2 bases and the J gene end by 6 bases; junction bases not matched to a gene: 5. CDR3 in DNA: TGTGCCTGGAGTAAAGCGGGAGGTTCCAATGAGCAGTTCTTC. Encoded protein: CAWSKAGGSNEQFF.

This clonotype came up a few times. This rearrangement joins TRBV5-5 to TRBJ1-5; D possibly corresponds to TRBD1 (5 bases). The CDR3 sequence is 15 residues long. Trimming took off 4 bases at V and 5 bases at J, with 16 bases between the two ends. CDR1 is SGHKS, CDR2 YYEKEE, per germline (reference sequence). The CDR3 coding sequence is TGTGCCAGCAGCGCCGCCGGGGCCAGGGATCAGCCCCAGCATTTT. Translated, it gives CASSAAGARDQPQHF.

This clonotype was seen repeatedly, ten times or more. The rearrangement uses TRBV28 and TRBJ1-5; D perhaps matches TRBD1 (5 bases). CDR1 is MDHEN, CDR2 SYDVKM, per germline. V lost 6 bases and J 1 base, leaving 13 bases between the germline ends. The CDR3 covers 15 residues. The DNA of the CDR3 is TGTGCCAGCAGCACCGCGGGGCTGAGCAATCAGCCCCAGCATTTT. Translating gives CASSTAGLSNQPQHF.

This clonotype was detected a few times. The V and J genes are TRBV5-1 and TRBJ1-5; no reliable D call. Per the germline V gene, CDR1 is SGHRS and CDR2 is YFSETQ. The CDR3 runs 15 residues. Trimming took 0 bases from V and 4 from J, leaving 11 bases between them. In DNA, the CDR3 is TGCGCCAGCAGCTTGGAGGGTTTTGAAAATCAGCCCCAGCATTTT. Translated, it gives CASSLEGFENQPQHF. Variable domain in full (rest from reference TRBV5-1 and TRBJ1-5): KAGVTQTPRYLIKTRGQQVTLSCSPISGHRSVSWYQQTPGQGLQFLFEYFSETQRNKGNFPGRFSGRQFSNSRSEMNVSTLELGDSALYLCASSLEGFENQPQHFGDGTRLSIL.

This clonotype was detected ten times or more. This sequence joins TRBV4-1 and TRBJ1-5; no clear D. V lost 1 base and J lost 3, with 10 bases in between. There are 15 residues in the CDR3. Germline-derived CDR1 and CDR2 are MGHRA and YSYEKL. The CDR3 is CASSQVFQTNQPQHF. The DNA of the CDR3 is TGCGCCAGCAGCCAAGTTTTCCAGACCAATCAGCCCCAGCATTTT.

The chain links TRBV10-2 to TRBJ1-1; 7 positions agree with TRBD1. CDR3 length equals 13 residues. Looked up from germline, CDR1 is WSHSY and CDR2 is SAAADI. V lost 5 bases to trimming and J lost 7 bases; unmatched junction nucleotides: 7. CDR3 region: CASSPIPGGEAFF. DNA for the CDR3: TGCGCCAGCAGTCCAATTCCAGGGGGTGAAGCTTTCTTT.